Listed here are 14 T cell receptor beta chains from one sample, sequenced in a study of early T cells in non-severe SARS-CoV-2 infection. Each CDR3 protein is one row after TCRdb ran MiXCR on the 5' RACE reads. The sample consists of 60,000 to 90,000 distinct CDR3 sequences, over 9% of them appearing once. Sequencing was done on a sample of whole blood. The receptors stem from an adult who was a healthcare worker with PCR-confirmed SARS-CoV-2 infection or an uninfected control (not recorded which).

This clonotype has ten or more counts. The DNA of the CDR3 is TGCAGTGCTAGACCCGGACTAGCGCTTCATTACGAGCAGTACTTC. Protein: CSARPGLALHYEQYF. This chain links TRBV20-1 with TRBJ2-7, with TRBD2 matching 9 bases. This CDR3 has 15 amino acids. The ends lost 2 bases at V and 4 bases at J; junction bases unmatched: 9. Germline-derived CDR1 and CDR2 are DFQATT and SNEGSKA (reference sequence).

This clonotype was detected a few times. The genes are TRBV27 and TRBJ1-1; D is undetermined. Trimming stripped 3 bases from V and 5 bases from J, with 13 bases between. The CDR3 spans 14 residues. CDR1 is MNHEY and CDR2 is SMNVEV in the germline V gene (reference sequence). CDR3 sequence: CASSLTSRRTEAFF. The DNA for the CDR3 is TGTGCCAGCAGTTTGACTTCCCGGAGGACTGAAGCTTTCTTT.

This clonotype was seen repeatedly, ten times or more. CDR3 coding DNA: TGTGCCAGCAGTGACCCCGGGGGCCGGCCCTACGAGCAGTACTTC. This sequence encodes CASSDPGGRPYEQYF. This chain connects TRBV25-1 to TRBJ2-7; either TRBD1 or TRBD2 may fit D (6 bases each). CDR1 and CDR2 (germline): MGHDK, SYGVNS. CDR3 length equals 15 residues. V was trimmed by 3 bases and J by 2 bases, leaving 14 bases between them.

The chain combines TRBV15 with TRBJ2-7, with D possibly being TRBD1 (6 bases). This CDR3 spans 16 amino acids. The V and J ends lost 2 bases and 6 bases respectively, with 20 bases between them. CDR1 is LNHNV and CDR2 is YYDKDF in the germline V gene (reference sequence). In DNA form, the CDR3 reads TGTGCCACCAGCAGAAGAAAGGGACAAACTTACGTCGAGCAGTACTTC. Its protein product is CATSRRKGQTYVEQYF.

In this sample, this clonotype turned up many times. This chain connects TRBV19 to TRBJ2-7; maybe TRBD1 (7 bases). V was clipped by 6 bases and J by 2 bases, with 11 bases between them. Germline CDR1 LNHDA, CDR2 SQIVND (reference sequence). This CDR3 spans 13 amino acids. CDR3 nucleotide sequence: TGTGCCAGTAGGGCGGGACAGACCTACGAGCAGTACTTC. Its translation: CASRAGQTYEQYF.

The table lists this clonotype with many counts. The chain has TRBV7-3 and TRBJ2-3, with 7 bases identical to TRBD2. CDR3 size: 16 residues. The germline V gene has CDR1 SGHTA and CDR2 FQGTGA. Losses at the gene ends were 1 base for V and 3 bases for J; bases not matched to a gene: 7. The CDR3 sequence is CASSLMAAGSTDTQYF. DNA of the CDR3: TGTGCCAGCAGCTTAATGGCAGCGGGAAGTACAGATACGCAGTATTTT.

J is TRBJ2-5 and V is TRBV28, with TRBD1 matching 10 bases. V shed 3 bases and J 5 bases; nucleotides not matched to a gene: 9. This CDR3 region has 16 residues. CDR1 and CDR2 (germline): MDHEN, SYDVKM. DNA for the CDR3: TGTGCCAGCAGTTTCCTCGGGACAGGGGAGGAGGAGACCCAGTACTTC. This codes for CASSFLGTGEEETQYF.

The chain couples TRBV12-3 or TRBV12-4 to TRBJ2-3; D is undetermined. V lost 6 bases and J 6 bases, leaving 16 bases between the germline ends. This CDR3 is built from 14 residues. CDR3 DNA sequence: TGTGCCAGCAGGGGTAACCTGCCTTGGGATACGCAGTATTTT. This sequence encodes CASRGNLPWDTQYF.

In its sample, this clonotype was seen many times. The chain links TRBV6-5 to TRBJ2-4, with no clear D. Trimming left V 6 bases short and J 2 bases short, with 14 bases between. Germline V gene data show CDR1 as MNHEY and CDR2 as SVGAGI. The CDR3 extends over 15 amino acids. This chain's CDR3 is CASRQFRASKNIQYF. Here the CDR3 DNA reads TGTGCCAGCAGACAATTTCGGGCTTCCAAAAACATTCAGTACTTC.

This clonotype was recorded many times. The chain carries TRBV5-1 and TRBJ2-7; the D call may be TRBD1 or TRBD2 (6 bases each). Trimming stripped 2 bases from V and 5 bases from J, with 14 bases between. The CDR3 is made up of 14 amino acids. CDR1 is SGHRS, CDR2 YFSETQ, per germline. The CDR3 DNA reads TGCGCCAGCAGCTTTATAGGAGGGGGACACGAGCAGTACTTC. The encoded protein is CASSFIGGGHEQYF.

This clonotype came up a few times. The rearrangement uses TRBV7-9 and TRBJ2-7; weak D call: TRBD1 (6 bases). The CDR3 consists of 16 residues. V was pared by 5 bases and J by 3 bases, with 20 bases between. The germline CDR1 and CDR2 sequences are SEHNR and FQNEAQ (reference sequence). CDR3 nucleotide sequence: TGTGCCAGCAGCCCAGACAGGTCTATGCCATACTACGAGCAGTACTTC. Translated: CASSPDRSMPYYEQYF.

This clonotype was counted many times. The chain's CDR3 is CSATGTGENGYTF. As DNA, the CDR3 is TGCAGTGCTACCGGGACAGGGGAAAACGGCTACACCTTC. The gene calls are TRBV20-1 and TRBJ1-2, with 10 bases aligning to TRBD1. Germline V CDR1 and CDR2: DFQATT, SNEGSKA (reference sequence). With 4 bases clipped from V and 8 bases from J, the junction kept 7 bases outside the gene matches. This CDR3 has 13 residues.

This clonotype was seen at least ten times. The chain links TRBV4-2 to TRBJ2-6, with TRBD2 as a possible D gene (5 bases). The CDR3 runs to 17 residues. Germline CDR1 LGHNA, CDR2 YNFKEQ. Between the trimmed V and J ends, which lost 1 base and 0 bases, there was a span of 10 bases. This chain's CDR3 is CASSQGGRNSGANVLTF. DNA for the CDR3: TGTGCCAGCAGCCAAGGCGGGCGGAACTCTGGGGCCAACGTCCTGACTTTC.

This clonotype has at least ten counts. The chain combines TRBV10-3 with TRBJ1-2; 7 bases are shared with TRBD1. Germline lookup yields CDR1 ENHRY and CDR2 SYGVKD. Trimming at V came to 10 bases and at J to 8 bases, leaving 16 bases not matched to a gene. The CDR3 is 14 amino acids. CDR3 in amino acids: CATMTGPGSEGYTF. The CDR3 DNA sequence: TGTGCCACTATGACAGGGCCAGGAAGTGAGGGCTACACCTTC.